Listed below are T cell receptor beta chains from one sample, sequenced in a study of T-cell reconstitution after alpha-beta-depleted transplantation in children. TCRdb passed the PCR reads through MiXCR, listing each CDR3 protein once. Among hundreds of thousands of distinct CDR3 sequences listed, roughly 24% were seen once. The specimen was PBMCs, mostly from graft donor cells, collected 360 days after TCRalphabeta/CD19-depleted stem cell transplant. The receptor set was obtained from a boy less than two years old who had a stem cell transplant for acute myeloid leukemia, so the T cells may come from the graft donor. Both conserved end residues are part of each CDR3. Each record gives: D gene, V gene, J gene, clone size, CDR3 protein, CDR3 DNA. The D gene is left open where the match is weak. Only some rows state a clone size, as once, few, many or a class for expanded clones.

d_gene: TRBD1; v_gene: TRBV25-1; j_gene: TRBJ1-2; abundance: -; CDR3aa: CASSEIGGTGEKAGYTF; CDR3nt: TGTGCCAGCAGTGAAATTGGGGGGACAGGGGAGAAGGCTGGCTACACCTTC
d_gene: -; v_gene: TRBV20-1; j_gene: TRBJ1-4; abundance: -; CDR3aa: CSARGAGSEEKLFF; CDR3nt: TGCAGTGCTAGGGGGGCCGGTAGCGAGGAAAAACTGTTTTTT
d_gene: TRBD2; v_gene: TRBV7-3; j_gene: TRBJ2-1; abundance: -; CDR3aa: CASSLTGGFPYNEQFF; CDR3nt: TGTGCCAGCAGCTTAACGGGAGGGTTCCCCTACAATGAGCAGTTCTTC
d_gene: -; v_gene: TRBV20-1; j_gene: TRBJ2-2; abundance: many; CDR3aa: CSAWAGNTGELFF; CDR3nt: TGCAGTGCTTGGGCAGGGAACACCGGGGAGCTGTTTTTT
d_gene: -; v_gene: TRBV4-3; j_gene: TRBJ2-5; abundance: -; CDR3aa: CASSQDRTGLGETQYF; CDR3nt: TGCGCCAGCAGCCAAGATCGTACGGGGCTGGGAGAGACCCAGTACTTC
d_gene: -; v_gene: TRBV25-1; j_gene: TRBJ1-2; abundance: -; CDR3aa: CASSELKRVVDNGYTF; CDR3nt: TGTGCCAGCAGTGAATTGAAGAGGGTCGTCGACAATGGCTACACCTTC
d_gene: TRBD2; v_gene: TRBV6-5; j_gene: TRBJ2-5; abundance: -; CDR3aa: CASSYSDRTRQETQYF; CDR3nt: TGTGCCAGCAGTTACTCGGACCGGACTAGGCAAGAGACCCAGTACTTC
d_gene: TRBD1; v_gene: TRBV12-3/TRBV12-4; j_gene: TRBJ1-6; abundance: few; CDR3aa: CASSFMTGDNSPLHF; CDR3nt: TGTGCCAGCAGTTTTATGACAGGGGACAATTCACCCCTCCACTTT
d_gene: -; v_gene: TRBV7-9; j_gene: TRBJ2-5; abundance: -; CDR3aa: CASSLVGGGRETQYF; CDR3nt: TGTGCCAGCAGCTTAGTGGGCGGAGGTAGAGAGACCCAGTACTTC
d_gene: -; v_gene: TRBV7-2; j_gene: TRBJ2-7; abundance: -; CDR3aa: CASSSRVETYEQYF; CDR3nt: TGTGCCAGCAGCTCCAGGGTGGAAACCTACGAGCAGTACTTC
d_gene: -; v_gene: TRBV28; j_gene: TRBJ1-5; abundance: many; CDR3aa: CASSLAGGNQPQHF; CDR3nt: TGTGCCAGCAGTTTAGCGGGGGGGAATCAGCCCCAGCATTTT
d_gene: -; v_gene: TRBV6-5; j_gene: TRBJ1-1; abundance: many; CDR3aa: CASSYDGNTEAFF; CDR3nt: TGTGCCAGCAGTTACGACGGCAACACTGAAGCTTTCTTT
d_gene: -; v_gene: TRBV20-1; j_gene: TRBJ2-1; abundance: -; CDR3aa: CSASLTGSDEQFF; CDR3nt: TGCAGTGCTAGCCTGACGGGGTCCGATGAGCAGTTCTTC
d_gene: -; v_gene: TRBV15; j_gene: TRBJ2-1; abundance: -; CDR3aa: CATSRDPRSSYNEQFF; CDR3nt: TGTGCCACCAGCAGAGATCCCAGGTCCTCCTACAATGAGCAGTTCTTC
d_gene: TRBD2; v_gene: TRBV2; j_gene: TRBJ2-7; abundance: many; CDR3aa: CASSPPGGGLSYEQYF; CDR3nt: TGTGCCAGCAGCCCTCCCGGCGGGGGGCTCTCCTACGAGCAGTACTTC
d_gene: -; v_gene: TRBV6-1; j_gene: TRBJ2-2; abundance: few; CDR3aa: CASRLSASNTGELFF; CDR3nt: TGTGCCAGCAGGCTGAGCGCTTCGAACACCGGGGAGCTGTTTTTT
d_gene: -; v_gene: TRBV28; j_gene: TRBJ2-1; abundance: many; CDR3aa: CASGKSSYNEQFF; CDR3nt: TGTGCCAGCGGCAAGAGCTCCTACAATGAGCAGTTCTTC
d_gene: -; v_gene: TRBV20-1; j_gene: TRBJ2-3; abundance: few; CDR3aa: CSASLARGSTDTQYF; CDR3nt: TGCAGTGCTAGTCTTGCGAGGGGGTCCACAGATACGCAGTATTTT
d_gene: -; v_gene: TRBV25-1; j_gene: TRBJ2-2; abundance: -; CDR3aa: CASSDGFGIGQTGELFF; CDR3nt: TGTGCCAGCAGTGATGGGTTCGGAATTGGCCAAACCGGGGAGCTGTTTTTT
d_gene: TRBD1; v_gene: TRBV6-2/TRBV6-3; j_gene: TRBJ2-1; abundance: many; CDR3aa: CASSYARDRVNNEQFF; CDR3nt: TGTGCCAGCAGTTACGCGCGGGACAGGGTAAACAATGAGCAGTTCTTC
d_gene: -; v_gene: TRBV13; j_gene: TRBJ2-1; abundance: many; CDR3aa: CASSLGVSDNEQFF; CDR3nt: TGTGCCAGCAGTCTGGGGGTTTCGGACAATGAGCAGTTCTTC
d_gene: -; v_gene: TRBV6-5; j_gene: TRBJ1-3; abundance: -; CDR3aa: CASSYSMSFSGNTIYF; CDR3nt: TGTGCCAGCAGTTACTCTATGTCCTTCTCTGGAAACACCATATATTTT
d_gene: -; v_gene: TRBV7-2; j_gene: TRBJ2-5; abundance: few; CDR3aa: CASSLWVAGETQYF; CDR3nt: TGTGCCAGCAGCTTATGGGTGGCGGGAGAGACCCAGTACTTC
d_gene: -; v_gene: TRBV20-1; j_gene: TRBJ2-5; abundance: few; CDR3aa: CSASMGRETQYF; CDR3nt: TGCAGTGCTAGTATGGGTCGAGAGACCCAGTACTTC
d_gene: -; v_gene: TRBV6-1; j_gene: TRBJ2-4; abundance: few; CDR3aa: CASSALAIPGGIQYF; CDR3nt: TGTGCCAGCAGTGCCCTAGCGATCCCTGGGGGCATTCAGTACTTC